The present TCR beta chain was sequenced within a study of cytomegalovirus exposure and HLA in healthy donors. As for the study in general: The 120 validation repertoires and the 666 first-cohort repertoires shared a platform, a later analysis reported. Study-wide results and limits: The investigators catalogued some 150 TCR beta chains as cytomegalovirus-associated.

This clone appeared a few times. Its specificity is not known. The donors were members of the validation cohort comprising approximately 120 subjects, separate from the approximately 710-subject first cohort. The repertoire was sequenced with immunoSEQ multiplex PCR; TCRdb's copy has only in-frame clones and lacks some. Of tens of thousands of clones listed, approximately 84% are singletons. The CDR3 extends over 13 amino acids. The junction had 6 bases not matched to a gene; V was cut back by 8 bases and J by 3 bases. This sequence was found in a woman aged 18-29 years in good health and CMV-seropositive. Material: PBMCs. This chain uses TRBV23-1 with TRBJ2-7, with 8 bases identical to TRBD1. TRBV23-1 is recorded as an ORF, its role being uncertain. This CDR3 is CASLTGQDYEQYF. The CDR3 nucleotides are TGCGCCAGCCTGACGGGACAGGACTACGAGCAGTACTTC.